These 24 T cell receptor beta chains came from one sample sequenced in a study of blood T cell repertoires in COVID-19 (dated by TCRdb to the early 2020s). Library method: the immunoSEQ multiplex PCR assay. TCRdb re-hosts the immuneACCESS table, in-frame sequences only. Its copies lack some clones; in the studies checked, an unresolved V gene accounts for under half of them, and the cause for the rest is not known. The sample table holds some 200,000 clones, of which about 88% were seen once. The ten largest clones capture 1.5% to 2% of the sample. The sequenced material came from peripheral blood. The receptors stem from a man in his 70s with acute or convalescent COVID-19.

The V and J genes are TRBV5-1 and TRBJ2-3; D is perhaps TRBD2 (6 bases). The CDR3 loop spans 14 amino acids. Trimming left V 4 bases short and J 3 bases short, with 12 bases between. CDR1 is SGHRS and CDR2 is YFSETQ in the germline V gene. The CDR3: CASSPQRVTDTQYF. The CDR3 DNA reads TGCGCCAGCAGCCCTCAGCGGGTAACAGATACGCAGTATTTT. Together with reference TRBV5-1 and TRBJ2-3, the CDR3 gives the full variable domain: KAGVTQTPRYLIKTRGQQVTLSCSPISGHRSVSWYQQTPGQGLQFLFEYFSETQRNKGNFPGRFSGRQFSNSRSEMNVSTLELGDSALYLCASSPQRVTDTQYFGPGTRLTVL.

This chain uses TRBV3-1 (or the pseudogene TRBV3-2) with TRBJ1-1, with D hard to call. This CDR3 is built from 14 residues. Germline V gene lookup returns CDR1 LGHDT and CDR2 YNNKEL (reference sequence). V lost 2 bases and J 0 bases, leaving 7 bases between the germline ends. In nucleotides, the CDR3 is TGTGCCAGCAGCCAACCGGGTTTGAACACTGAAGCTTTCTTT. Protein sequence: CASSQPGLNTEAFF.

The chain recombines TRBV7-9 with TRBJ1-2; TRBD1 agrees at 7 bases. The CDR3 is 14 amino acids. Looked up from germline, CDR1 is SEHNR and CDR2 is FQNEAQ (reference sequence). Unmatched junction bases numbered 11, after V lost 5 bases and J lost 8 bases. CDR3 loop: CASSLNPTGYGYTF. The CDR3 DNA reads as TGTGCCAGCAGCCTAAACCCGACAGGGTACGGCTACACCTTC.

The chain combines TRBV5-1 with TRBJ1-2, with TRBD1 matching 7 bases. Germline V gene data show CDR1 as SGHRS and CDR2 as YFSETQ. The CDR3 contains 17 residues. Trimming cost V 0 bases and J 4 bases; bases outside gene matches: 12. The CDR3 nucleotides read TGCGCCAGCAGCTTGGACCCCGGGACAGTCCCAGTCTATGGCTACACCTTC. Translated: CASSLDPGTVPVYGYTF. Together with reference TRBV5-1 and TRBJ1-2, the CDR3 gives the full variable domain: KAGVTQTPRYLIKTRGQQVTLSCSPISGHRSVSWYQQTPGQGLQFLFEYFSETQRNKGNFPGRFSGRQFSNSRSEMNVSTLELGDSALYLCASSLDPGTVPVYGYTFGSGTRLTVV.

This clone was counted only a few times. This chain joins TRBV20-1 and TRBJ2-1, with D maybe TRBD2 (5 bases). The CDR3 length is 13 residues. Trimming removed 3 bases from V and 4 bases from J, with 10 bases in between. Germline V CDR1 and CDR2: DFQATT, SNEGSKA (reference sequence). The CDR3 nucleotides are TGCAGTGCTAGTAGGACTTCTTACAATGAGCAGTTCTTC. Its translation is CSASRTSYNEQFF.

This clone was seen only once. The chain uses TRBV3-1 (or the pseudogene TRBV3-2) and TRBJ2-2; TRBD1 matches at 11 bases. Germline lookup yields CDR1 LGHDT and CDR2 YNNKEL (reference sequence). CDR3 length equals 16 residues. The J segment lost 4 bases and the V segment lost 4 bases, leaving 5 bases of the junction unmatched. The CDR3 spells CASSRGGTGGTGELFF. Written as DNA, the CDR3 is TGTGCCAGCAGCCGGGGAGGGACAGGGGGCACCGGGGAGCTGTTTTTT.

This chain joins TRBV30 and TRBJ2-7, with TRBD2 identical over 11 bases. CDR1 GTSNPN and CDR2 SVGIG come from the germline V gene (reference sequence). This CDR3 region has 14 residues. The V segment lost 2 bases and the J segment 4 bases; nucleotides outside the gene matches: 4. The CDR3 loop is CAWSRLAGGYEQYF. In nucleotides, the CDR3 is TGTGCCTGGAGTCGGCTAGCGGGAGGTTACGAGCAGTACTTC. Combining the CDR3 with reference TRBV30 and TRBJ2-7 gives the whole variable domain SQTIHQWPATLVQPVGSPLSLECTVEGTSNPNLYWYRQAAGRGLQLLFYSVGIGQISSEVPQNLSASRPQDRQFILSSKKLLLSDSGFYLCAWSRLAGGYEQYFGPGTRLTVT.

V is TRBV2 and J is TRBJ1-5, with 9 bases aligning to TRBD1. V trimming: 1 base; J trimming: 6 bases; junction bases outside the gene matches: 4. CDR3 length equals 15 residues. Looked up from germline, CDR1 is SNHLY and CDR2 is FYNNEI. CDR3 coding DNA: TGTGCCAGCAGTGAAGAGGGACAGGGTGGTCAGCCCCAGCATTTT. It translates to CASSEEGQGGQPQHF.

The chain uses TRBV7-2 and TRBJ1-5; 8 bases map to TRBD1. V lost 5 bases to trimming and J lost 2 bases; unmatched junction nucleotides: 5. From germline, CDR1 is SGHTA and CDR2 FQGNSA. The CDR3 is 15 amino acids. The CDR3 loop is CASSTGQGGNQPQHF. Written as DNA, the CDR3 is TGTGCCAGCAGCACCGGACAGGGAGGCAATCAGCCCCAGCATTTT.

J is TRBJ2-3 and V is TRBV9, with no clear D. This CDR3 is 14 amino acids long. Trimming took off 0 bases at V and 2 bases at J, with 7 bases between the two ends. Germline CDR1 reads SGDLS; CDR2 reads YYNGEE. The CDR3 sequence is CASSVAPNTDTQYF. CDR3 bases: TGTGCCAGCAGCGTAGCTCCTAACACAGATACGCAGTATTTT. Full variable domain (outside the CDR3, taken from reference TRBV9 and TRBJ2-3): DSGVTQTPKHLITATGQRVTLRCSPRSGDLSVYWYQQSLDQGLQFLIQYYNGEERAKGNILERFSAQQFPDLHSELNLSSLELGDSALYFCASSVAPNTDTQYFGPGTRLTVL.

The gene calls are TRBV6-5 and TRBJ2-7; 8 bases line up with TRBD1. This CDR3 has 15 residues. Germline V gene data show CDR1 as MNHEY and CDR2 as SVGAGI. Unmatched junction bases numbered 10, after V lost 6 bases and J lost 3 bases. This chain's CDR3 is CASRQGGTGNYEQYF. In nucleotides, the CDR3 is TGTGCCAGCAGACAGGGGGGAACAGGAAACTACGAGCAGTACTTC.

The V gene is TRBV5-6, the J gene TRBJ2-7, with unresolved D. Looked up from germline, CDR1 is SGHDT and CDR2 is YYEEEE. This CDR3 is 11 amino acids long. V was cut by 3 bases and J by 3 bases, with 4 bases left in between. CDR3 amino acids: CASSSYYEQYF. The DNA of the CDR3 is TGTGCCAGCAGCTCTTACTACGAGCAGTACTTC.

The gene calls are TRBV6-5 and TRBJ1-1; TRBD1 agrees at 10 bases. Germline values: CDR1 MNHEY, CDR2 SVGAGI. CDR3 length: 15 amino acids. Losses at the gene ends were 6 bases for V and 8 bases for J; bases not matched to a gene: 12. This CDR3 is CASRNTGTGELEAFF. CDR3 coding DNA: TGTGCCAGCAGGAACACCGGGACAGGGGAACTCGAAGCTTTCTTT.

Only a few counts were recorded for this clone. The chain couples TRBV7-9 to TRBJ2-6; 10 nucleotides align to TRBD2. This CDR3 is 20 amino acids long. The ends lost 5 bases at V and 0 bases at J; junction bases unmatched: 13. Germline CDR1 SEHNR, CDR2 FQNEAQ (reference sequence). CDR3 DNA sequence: TGTGCCAGCAGCAGCCTCTTATCGACTAGCGGGTTCTCTGGGGCCAACGTCCTGACTTTC. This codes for CASSSLLSTSGFSGANVLTF.

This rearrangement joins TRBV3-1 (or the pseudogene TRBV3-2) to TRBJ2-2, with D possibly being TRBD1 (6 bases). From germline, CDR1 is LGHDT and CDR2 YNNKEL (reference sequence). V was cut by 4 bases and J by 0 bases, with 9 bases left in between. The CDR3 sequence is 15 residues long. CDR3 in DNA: TGTGCCAGCAGCCCACAGGGATCGAACACCGGGGAGCTGTTTTTT. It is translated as CASSPQGSNTGELFF.

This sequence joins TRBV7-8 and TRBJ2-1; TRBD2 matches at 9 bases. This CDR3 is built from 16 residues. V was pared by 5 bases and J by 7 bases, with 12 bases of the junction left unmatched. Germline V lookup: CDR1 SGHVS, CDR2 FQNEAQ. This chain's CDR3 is CASSQRGAGGPNEQFF. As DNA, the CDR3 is TGTGCCAGCAGCCAGCGCGGGGCGGGAGGGCCGAATGAGCAGTTCTTC.

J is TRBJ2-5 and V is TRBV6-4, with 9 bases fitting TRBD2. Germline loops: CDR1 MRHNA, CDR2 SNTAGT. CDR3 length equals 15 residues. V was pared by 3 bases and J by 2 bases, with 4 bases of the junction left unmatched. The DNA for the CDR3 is TGTGCCAGCAGTGAGGTAGCGGGGGTACAAGAGACCCAGTACTTC. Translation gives CASSEVAGVQETQYF.

The CDR3 loop reads CASSQGQGTRTEAFF. The DNA for the CDR3 is TGTGCCAGCAGCCAAGGACAGGGGACCCGCACTGAAGCTTTCTTT. The V and J genes are TRBV4-2 and TRBJ1-1; 8 bases match TRBD1. V was clipped by 1 base and J by 4 bases; unmatched bases: 5. CDR3 size: 15 residues. CDR1 LGHNA and CDR2 YNFKEQ come from the germline V gene.

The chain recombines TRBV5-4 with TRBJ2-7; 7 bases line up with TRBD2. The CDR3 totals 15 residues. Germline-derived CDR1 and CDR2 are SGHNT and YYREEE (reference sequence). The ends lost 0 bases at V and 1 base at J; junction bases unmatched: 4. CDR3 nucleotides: TGTGCCAGCAGCTTGGGAGGGACTACTTCCTACGAGCAGTACTTC. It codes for CASSLGGTTSYEQYF.

In nucleotides, the CDR3 is TGTGCCAGCAGGCCCGGGACGAGGGGGAATGAGCAGTTCTTC. Translation gives CASRPGTRGNEQFF. V gene TRBV6-5 combines with J gene TRBJ2-1; TRBD1 is a possible D gene (6 bases). This CDR3 has 14 residues. V lost 6 bases and J lost 7, with 16 bases in between. The germline CDR1 and CDR2 sequences are MNHEY and SVGAGI.

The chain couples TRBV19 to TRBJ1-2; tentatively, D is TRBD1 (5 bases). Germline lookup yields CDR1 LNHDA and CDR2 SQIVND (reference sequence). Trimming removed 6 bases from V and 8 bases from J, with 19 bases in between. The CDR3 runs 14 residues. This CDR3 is CASSTDSGTLGYTF. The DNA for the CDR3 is TGTGCCAGTAGCACGGACTCCGGGACTTTAGGCTACACCTTC.

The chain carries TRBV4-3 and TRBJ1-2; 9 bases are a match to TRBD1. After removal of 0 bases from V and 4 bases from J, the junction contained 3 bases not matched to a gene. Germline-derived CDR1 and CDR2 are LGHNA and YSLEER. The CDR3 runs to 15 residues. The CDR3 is CASSQETGGTYGYTF. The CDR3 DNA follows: TGCGCCAGCAGCCAAGAGACAGGGGGGACCTATGGCTACACCTTC.

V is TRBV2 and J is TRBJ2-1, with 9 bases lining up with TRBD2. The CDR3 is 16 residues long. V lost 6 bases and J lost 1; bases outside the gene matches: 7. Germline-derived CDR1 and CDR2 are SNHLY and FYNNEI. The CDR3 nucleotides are TGTGCCAGCAGCGGGCTAGCGGGGATATCCTACAATGAGCAGTTCTTC. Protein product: CASSGLAGISYNEQFF.

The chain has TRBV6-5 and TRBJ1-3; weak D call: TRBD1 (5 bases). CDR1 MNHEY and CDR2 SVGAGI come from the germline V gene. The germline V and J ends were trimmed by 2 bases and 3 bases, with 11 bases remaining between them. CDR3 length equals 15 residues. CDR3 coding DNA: TGTGCCAGCAGTTACATGCAGGGCGATGGAAACACCATATATTTT. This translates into CASSYMQGDGNTIYF.